A single sample is the source of the 32 T cell receptor beta chains below, sequenced in a study of T cells in Graves' hyperthyroidism and ophthalmopathy. RNA transcripts served as the template for amplifying TCR beta CDR3 regions. Primed by the HTBI set, a first-round RT-PCR was run on the TCR CDR3. Each CDR3 protein gets one entry after TCRdb re-called the multiplex PCR reads with MiXCR. The sample shows hundreds of thousands of distinct CDR3 sequences, under 15% of them seen only once. The sequenced sample consisted of blood. The receptors here all came from a man between 18 and 35 years old with Graves' ophthalmopathy.

The rearrangement links TRBV7-9 to TRBJ2-1; a possible D gene is TRBD2 (7 bases). The CDR3 sequence is 15 residues long. The germline V and J ends were trimmed by 7 bases and 5 bases, with 18 bases remaining between them. Germline lookup yields CDR1 SEHNR and CDR2 FQNEAQ (reference sequence). In nucleotides, the CDR3 is TGTGCCAGCACATCGGGGGCGGGGGCCCACAATGAGCAGTTCTTC. It specifies CASTSGAGAHNEQFF.

The genes are TRBV19 and TRBJ1-5; 7 bases line up with TRBD1. CDR1 is LNHDA and CDR2 is SQIVND in the germline V gene (reference sequence). This CDR3 contains 16 residues. V was clipped by 7 bases and J by 1 base; unmatched bases: 10. The CDR3 spells CASMGRGVPSNQPQHF. CDR3 sequence (DNA): TGTGCCAGTATGGGCAGGGGGGTCCCAAGCAATCAGCCCCAGCATTTT.

This clonotype has at least ten counts. This chain uses TRBV7-9 with TRBJ1-4; unclear D gene. Germline assignment: CDR1 SEHNR and CDR2 FQNEAQ (reference sequence). CDR3 length: 16 residues. V was pared by 5 bases and J by 5 bases, with 18 bases between. The CDR3 here is CASSRTGRGWNEKLFF. The CDR3 region has the DNA TGTGCCAGCAGCCGGACGGGCCGAGGCTGGAATGAAAAACTGTTTTTT.

This clonotype has more than one count but fewer than ten. The V gene is TRBV6-2 or TRBV6-3, the J gene TRBJ2-7; 8 bases match TRBD1. CDR1 and CDR2 from the germline V gene are MNHEY and SVGEGT. The CDR3 is 16 residues long. After removal of 0 bases from V and 2 bases from J, the junction contained 6 bases not matched to a gene. This CDR3 reads CASSYSTWTGPYEQYF. Written as DNA, the CDR3 is TGTGCCAGCAGTTACTCGACGTGGACAGGGCCCTACGAGCAGTACTTC.

V gene TRBV27 combines with J gene TRBJ1-6; D call uncertain. V lost 4 bases, J lost 5 bases, and 6 bases lay in between. The germline V gene has CDR1 MNHEY and CDR2 SMNVEV (reference sequence). CDR3 length: 13 residues. The CDR3 DNA reads as TGTGCCAGCAGTTCCAGCCATAATTCACCCCTCCACTTT. This gives the protein CASSSSHNSPLHF.

CDR3 DNA sequence: TGTGCCAGCAGTGAAGTCAGGAACACCGGGGAGCTGTTTTTT. Its protein is CASSEVRNTGELFF. This sequence joins TRBV2 and TRBJ2-2; the D is unclear. V lost 1 base to trimming and J lost 1 base, with 4 bases between them. The CDR3 totals 14 residues. Germline-derived CDR1 and CDR2 are SNHLY and FYNNEI.

This clonotype was seen ten or more times. The V and J genes are TRBV4-1 and TRBJ1-5; D possibly corresponds to TRBD1 (5 bases). V gave up 1 base and J gave up 6 bases, with 10 bases separating them. The length of the CDR3 is 14 residues. Germline values: CDR1 MGHRA, CDR2 YSYEKL. The CDR3: CASSQVGESQPQHF. CDR3 coding DNA: TGCGCCAGCAGCCAAGTGGGGGAAAGTCAGCCCCAGCATTTT.

A word on this clonotype: A much larger clone differs from this one at a single base, so this may be a read error. The V and J genes are TRBV27 and TRBJ2-7; possible D gene TRBD1, 5 bases. The CDR3 runs to 17 residues. The germline V and J ends were trimmed by 4 bases and 0 bases, with 19 bases remaining between them. Germline values: CDR1 MNHEY, CDR2 SMNVEV (reference sequence). The CDR3: CASSSPWGTGGSYEQYF. The DNA for the CDR3 is TGTGCCAGCAGTTCTCCCTGGGGAACAGGTGGCTCCTACGAGCAGTACTTC.

Remarks on this clonotype: This may be a read error, as it is one base from a much larger clone. This chain uses TRBV5-1 with TRBJ2-7; D is uncertain. Judging by the DNA end, TRBJ2-1 fits better; the J call may be wrong. The germline V gene has CDR1 SGHRS and CDR2 YFSETQ. The CDR3 spans 12 residues. The CDR3, as DNA: TGCGCCAGCAAGTCAGGAGCCTACGAGCAGTTCTTC. Its protein product is CASKSGAYEQFF.

This clonotype has only a few counts. J is TRBJ2-1 and V is TRBV4-2, with 14 bases matching TRBD2. Germline V gene sequence: CDR1 LGHNA, CDR2 YNFKEQ. The V gene end was trimmed by 3 bases and the J gene end by 7 bases; junction bases not matched to a gene: 8. The CDR3 sequence is 17 residues long. The CDR3 loop reads CASSHRMRTSGGNEQFF. The CDR3 DNA reads TGTGCCAGCAGCCACCGAATGAGGACTAGCGGGGGGAATGAGCAGTTCTTC.

This clonotype was observed many times. CDR3 loop: CASSIDRAVPSDYGYTF. CDR3 nucleotide sequence: TGTGCCAGCAGTATCGACAGGGCGGTACCCTCAGACTATGGCTACACCTTC. V gene TRBV12-3 or TRBV12-4 combines with J gene TRBJ1-2; 7 bases match TRBD1. V was clipped by 5 bases and J by 3 bases; unmatched bases: 15. The CDR3 sequence is 17 residues long.

This clonotype was counted between two and nine times. V usage is TRBV6-1 and J usage is TRBJ1-2, with TRBD1 as a possible D gene (6 bases). The V end lost 6 bases, the J end lost 7 bases, and 12 bases lay between the germline ends. Germline V CDR1 and CDR2: MNHNS, SASEGT. The CDR3 is 12 residues long. The CDR3 nucleotides are TGTGCCAGCAGGGGGGGGGGCTCTGGCTACACCTTC. Translating it yields CASRGGGSGYTF.

This clonotype was observed many times. The J gene is TRBJ2-7, the V gene TRBV9; D is perhaps TRBD1 or TRBD2 (5 bases each). Germline values: CDR1 SGDLS, CDR2 YYNGEE. The ends were cut back, 3 bases at V and 9 bases at J, with 22 bases in the middle. CDR3 length equals 15 residues. The CDR3: CASSDGRAGVRRQYF. Written as DNA, the CDR3 is TGTGCCAGCAGCGACGGCAGGGCCGGGGTTCGAAGGCAGTACTTC.

The chain combines TRBV9 with TRBJ2-7, with a tentative D call TRBD2 (5 bases). The CDR3 contains 12 residues. Between the trimmed V and J ends, which lost 0 bases and 9 bases, there was a span of 10 bases. Germline V CDR1 and CDR2: SGDLS, YYNGEE. This CDR3 is CASSVEGGAQYF. The CDR3 DNA follows: TGTGCCAGCAGCGTAGAAGGAGGTGCGCAGTACTTC. Full variable domain (remainder filled in from reference TRBV9 and TRBJ2-7): DSGVTQTPKHLITATGQRVTLRCSPRSGDLSVYWYQQSLDQGLQFLIQYYNGEERAKGNILERFSAQQFPDLHSELNLSSLELGDSALYFCASSVEGGAQYFGPGTRLTVT.

This clonotype was found many times. The chain uses TRBV5-1 and TRBJ1-2; a possible D gene is TRBD1 (5 bases). Germline V gene data show CDR1 as SGHRS and CDR2 as YFSETQ. The CDR3 is made up of 13 amino acids. V shed 3 bases and J shed 4 bases, with 10 bases lying between them. CDR3 in DNA: TGCGCCAGCAGCTGGGACGCCGGCTATGGCTACACCTTC. Amino acids: CASSWDAGYGYTF. Full variable domain (rest looked up from reference TRBV5-1 and TRBJ1-2): KAGVTQTPRYLIKTRGQQVTLSCSPISGHRSVSWYQQTPGQGLQFLFEYFSETQRNKGNFPGRFSGRQFSNSRSEMNVSTLELGDSALYLCASSWDAGYGYTFGSGTRLTVV.

This clonotype was seen many times. V gene TRBV6-1 combines with J gene TRBJ1-5; tentative D call: TRBD1 (5 bases). The CDR3 is 14 amino acids. The germline V and J ends were trimmed by 7 bases and 2 bases, with 12 bases remaining between them. The germline gives CDR1 MNHNS, CDR2 SASEGT. DNA of the CDR3: TGTGCCAGCACAACGGGGGATGGCAATCAGCCCCAGCATTTT. This encodes CASTTGDGNQPQHF.

The chain links TRBV12-3 or TRBV12-4 to TRBJ2-2; maybe TRBD1 (5 bases). The ends were cut back, 7 bases at V and 5 bases at J, with 14 bases in the middle. The CDR3 has 14 amino acids. CDR3 nucleotides: TGTGCCAGCATCAAGGGGTGGATAACCGGGGAGCTGTTTTTT. Translated: CASIKGWITGELFF.

This clonotype was counted ten times or more. The CDR3 sequence: CASSWNRGTEAFF. The CDR3 DNA is TGTGCCAGCAGTTGGAACAGGGGCACTGAAGCTTTCTTT. The rearrangement links TRBV27 to TRBJ1-1; 7 bases are a match to TRBD1. V lost 4 bases and J lost 4; bases outside the gene matches: 3. There are 13 residues in the CDR3. CDR1 and CDR2 (germline): MNHEY, SMNVEV (reference sequence).

The chain has TRBV4-2 and TRBJ2-4; TRBD2 aligns across 8 bases. The length of the CDR3 is 16 residues. CDR1 LGHNA and CDR2 YNFKEQ come from the germline V gene. The V gene end was trimmed by 5 bases and the J gene end by 0 bases; junction bases not matched to a gene: 6. CDR3 in DNA: TGTGCCAGCAGCGATGGGAGCGGGGGAGCCAAAAACATTCAGTACTTC. Translation: CASSDGSGGAKNIQYF.

This clonotype was detected ten times or more. The chain employs TRBV24-1 and TRBJ2-7; no clear D. Deletions cut 2 bases from V and 4 bases from J, with 2 bases between. The germline CDR1 and CDR2 sequences are KGHDR and SFDVKD. The CDR3 loop spans 11 amino acids. Here the CDR3 reads CATSDSYEQYF. DNA for the CDR3: TGTGCCACCAGTGATTCTTACGAGCAGTACTTC.

The V and J genes are TRBV5-1 and TRBJ1-4, with D possibly matching TRBD1 (5 bases). This CDR3 has 14 amino acids. CDR1 and CDR2 from the germline V gene are SGHRS and YFSETQ. V was cut by 4 bases and J by 4 bases, with 11 bases left in between. This chain's CDR3 is CASSTGRLNEKLFF. The CDR3 DNA reads TGCGCCAGCAGCACGGGACGGCTTAATGAAAAACTGTTTTTT.

This clonotype was seen many times. This chain joins TRBV7-4 and TRBJ1-1, with 7 bases aligning to TRBD1. V lost 3 bases, J lost 0 bases, and 4 bases stayed unmatched. The CDR3 runs 15 residues. Germline V gene sequence: CDR1 SGHVT, CDR2 SQSDAQ. The CDR3 DNA reads as TGTGCCAGCAGCTTCAGACAGGGAATGAACACTGAAGCTTTCTTT. Translating it yields CASSFRQGMNTEAFF.

This clonotype was seen many times. This chain links TRBV7-8 with TRBJ1-5; 7 bases agree with TRBD1. Trimming at V came to 3 bases and at J to 0 bases, leaving 11 bases not matched to a gene. The length of the CDR3 is 18 residues. Germline CDR1 SGHVS, CDR2 FQNEAQ. The CDR3 spells CASSFGQVRKYSNQPQHF. CDR3 sequence (DNA): TGTGCCAGCAGCTTCGGACAGGTTCGGAAGTATAGCAATCAGCCCCAGCATTTT.

There are many counts of this clonotype. V usage is TRBV6-1 and J usage is TRBJ1-1; tentative D call: TRBD1 (5 bases). The CDR3 is 13 amino acids. V was clipped by 8 bases and J by 3 bases, with 13 bases between them. CDR1 is MNHNS and CDR2 is SASEGT in the germline V gene. The CDR3 protein is CASLGQADTEAFF. CDR3 in DNA: TGTGCCAGCTTAGGACAAGCAGACACTGAAGCTTTCTTT.

This chain uses TRBV19 with TRBJ2-7; possible D gene TRBD2, 6 bases. The CDR3 spans 14 residues. Germline V gene lookup returns CDR1 LNHDA and CDR2 SQIVND (reference sequence). Trimming took 6 bases from V and 3 from J, leaving 15 bases between them. This chain's CDR3 is CASRAGSPNYEQYF. CDR3 nucleotide sequence: TGTGCCAGTAGGGCCGGGAGCCCAAACTACGAGCAGTACTTC.

At least ten counts were recorded for this clonotype. The chain couples TRBV6-1 to TRBJ2-1; 8 positions match TRBD2. This CDR3 region has 15 residues. Germline CDR1 is MNHNS and CDR2 is SASEGT. Trimming removed 7 bases from V and 4 bases from J; junction bases left unmatched: 9. The DNA for the CDR3 is TGTGCCAGCATCGGACTAGCCCAAGGTTACAATGAGCAGTTCTTC. Protein: CASIGLAQGYNEQFF.

This clonotype was found many times. This chain links TRBV7-9 with TRBJ2-4, with no clear D. In germline, CDR1 is SEHNR, CDR2 FQNEAQ (reference sequence). The germline V and J ends were trimmed by 4 bases and 3 bases, with 10 bases remaining between them. The CDR3 consists of 14 residues. CDR3 in amino acids: CASSSLGGKNIQYF. The CDR3 DNA sequence: TGTGCCAGCAGCTCTCTTGGTGGCAAAAACATTCAGTACTTC. The full variable domain, its missing parts supplied by reference TRBV7-9 and TRBJ2-4, is DTGVSQNPRHKITKRGQNVTFRCDPISEHNRLYWYRQTLGQGPEFLTYFQNEAQLEKSRLLSDRFSAERPKGSFSTLEIQRTEQGDSAMYLCASSSLGGKNIQYFGAGTRLSVL.

In this sample, this clonotype turned up many times. CDR3 in amino acids: CASSEWREGRNEQFF. For the CDR3, the DNA is TGTGCCAGCAGTGAGTGGCGGGAGGGCCGCAATGAGCAGTTCTTC. The chain recombines TRBV6-1 with TRBJ2-1, with 9 bases fitting TRBD2. CDR3 size: 15 residues. The V gene end was trimmed by 3 bases and the J gene end by 6 bases; junction bases not matched to a gene: 6. Germline values: CDR1 MNHNS, CDR2 SASEGT.

This clonotype was picked up many times. This chain joins TRBV5-1 and TRBJ2-2; the D is unclear. Germline CDR1 SGHRS, CDR2 YFSETQ. V was cut by 2 bases and J by 5 bases, with 10 bases left in between. This CDR3 contains 14 residues. The CDR3 reads CASSFTVGTGELFF. The CDR3 nucleotides read TGCGCCAGCAGCTTCACCGTTGGGACCGGGGAGCTGTTTTTT. Supplemented by reference TRBV5-1 and TRBJ2-2, the full variable domain reads KAGVTQTPRYLIKTRGQQVTLSCSPISGHRSVSWYQQTPGQGLQFLFEYFSETQRNKGNFPGRFSGRQFSNSRSEMNVSTLELGDSALYLCASSFTVGTGELFFGEGSRLTVL.

There are a few counts of this clonotype. The genes are TRBV6-5 and TRBJ1-2; maybe TRBD1 (5 bases). Trimming removed 2 bases from V and 8 bases from J, with 12 bases in between. The length of the CDR3 is 13 residues. Germline CDR1 MNHEY, CDR2 SVGAGI. The CDR3 loop is CASSYGGGNGYTF. The CDR3 nucleotides are TGTGCCAGCAGTTACGGCGGGGGAAACGGCTACACCTTC.

This clonotype has ten or more counts. The chain combines TRBV12-3 or TRBV12-4 with TRBJ2-3, with TRBD2 identical over 9 bases. The ends lost 6 bases at V and 0 bases at J; junction bases unmatched: 7. CDR3 length: 16 residues. The CDR3 sequence: CASSTGTSHSTDTQYF. The CDR3 region has the DNA TGTGCCAGCAGCACCGGGACTAGCCATAGCACAGATACGCAGTATTTT.

This clonotype was counted ten times or more. CDR3 protein: CASSLATSGRPTYEQYF. CDR3 nucleotide sequence: TGCGCCAGCAGCTTGGCTACTAGCGGGAGGCCGACCTACGAGCAGTACTTC. The V call is TRBV5-1, the J call TRBJ2-7; the match to TRBD2 covers 12 bases. The CDR3 is 17 residues long. V lost 0 bases to trimming and J lost 2 bases; unmatched junction nucleotides: 6. Germline loops: CDR1 SGHRS, CDR2 YFSETQ.